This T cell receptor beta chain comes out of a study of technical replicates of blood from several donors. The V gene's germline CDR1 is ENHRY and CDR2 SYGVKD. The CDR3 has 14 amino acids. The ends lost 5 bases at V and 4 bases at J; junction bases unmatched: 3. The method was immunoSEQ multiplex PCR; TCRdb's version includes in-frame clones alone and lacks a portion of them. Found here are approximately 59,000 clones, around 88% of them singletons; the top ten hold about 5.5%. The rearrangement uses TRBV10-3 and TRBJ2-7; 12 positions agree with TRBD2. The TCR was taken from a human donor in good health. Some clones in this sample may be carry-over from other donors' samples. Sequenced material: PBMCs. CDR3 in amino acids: CAISYGLAGYEQYF. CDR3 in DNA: TGTGCCATCAGTTACGGACTAGCGGGGTACGAGCAGTACTTC.